Below are 13 T cell receptor beta chains sequenced from a single sample in a study of Graves' ophthalmopathy and Graves' hyperthyroidism. From RNA, the CDR3 regions of TCR beta chains were amplified and sequenced. Scientists carried out first-round RT-PCR using HTBI primers and then a second-round multiplex PCR. MiXCR, applied by TCRdb to the multiplex PCR reads, yields one record per CDR3 protein. Altogether under 350,000 distinct CDR3 sequences are present, roughly a sixth being singletons, with the ten largest covering around 12%. What was sequenced was peripheral blood. These receptors were obtained from an adult man with Graves' ophthalmopathy.

The chain links TRBV20-1 to TRBJ1-1; TRBD1 might be the D (6 bases). CDR3 length: 15 amino acids. V was shortened by 2 bases and J by 5 bases, with 18 bases between the two germline ends. Germline V gives CDR1 DFQATT, CDR2 SNEGSKA (reference sequence). CDR3 protein: CSARPPGGRSTEAFF. For the CDR3, the DNA is TGCAGTGCTAGACCCCCGGGGGGGCGCTCGACTGAAGCTTTCTTT.

This clonotype has ten or more counts. The chain employs TRBV7-8 and TRBJ2-7; D might be TRBD2 (6 bases). The CDR3 is 15 residues long. Germline assignment: CDR1 SGHVS and CDR2 FQNEAQ. V dropped 1 base and J dropped 0 bases, with 10 bases sitting between them. CDR3: CASSLGAGSSYEQYF. The CDR3 nucleotides read TGTGCCAGCAGCTTAGGTGCGGGATCCTCCTACGAGCAGTACTTC.

This clonotype was counted at least ten times. Its ends do not fully match the called genes, so a read error is possible. The chain combines TRBV6-5 with TRBJ1-3; D is unclear. The CDR3 loop spans 17 amino acids. Germline-derived CDR1 and CDR2 are MNHEY and SVGAGI. CDR3 in DNA: TGTGCCAGTAGTTACACATCGGCGAGGGCCAGTGGAAACACCATATATTTT. Translating it yields CASSYTSARASGNTIYF.

This clonotype was counted many times. The chain recombines TRBV20-1 with TRBJ2-7, with TRBD2 matching over 11 bases. The CDR3 length is 14 residues. The V gene's germline CDR1 is DFQATT and CDR2 SNEGSKA (reference sequence). With 5 bases clipped from V and 0 bases from J, the junction kept 3 bases outside the gene matches. CDR3 bases: TGCAGTGCTCCGGGACTAGCGGACTCCTACGAGCAGTACTTC. The encoded protein is CSAPGLADSYEQYF.

This clonotype was found many times. The chain carries TRBV30 and TRBJ2-5; unclear D gene. From germline, CDR1 is GTSNPN and CDR2 SVGIG (reference sequence). The germline V and J ends were trimmed by 2 bases and 2 bases, with 9 bases remaining between them. CDR3 size: 13 residues. The CDR3 reads CAWSRARQETQYF. CDR3 sequence (DNA): TGTGCCTGGAGTAGGGCGAGACAAGAGACCCAGTACTTC.

The CDR3 sequence is CASSTNSPLHF. CDR3 bases: TGTGCCAGCAGTACAAATTCACCCCTCCACTTT. The V and J genes are TRBV6-1 and TRBJ1-6; D is ambiguous. CDR1 and CDR2 from the germline V gene are MNHNS and SASEGT. The CDR3 runs to 11 residues. V lost 5 bases to trimming and J lost 7 bases, with 3 bases between them.

This clonotype was detected many times. The chain combines TRBV6-2 or TRBV6-3 with TRBJ2-7; TRBD1 aligns across 9 bases. The CDR3 consists of 13 residues. The germline V gene encodes CDR1 MNHEY and CDR2 SVGEGT. V lost 6 bases, J lost 3 bases, and 3 bases stayed unmatched. CDR3 region: CASRGTGNYEQYF. CDR3 DNA sequence: TGTGCCAGCAGAGGGACAGGGAACTACGAGCAGTACTTC.

This clonotype was seen at least ten times. V usage is TRBV20-1 and J usage is TRBJ2-7; the D gene is possibly TRBD2 (5 bases). V shed 4 bases and J shed 2 bases, with 9 bases lying between them. The V gene's germline CDR1 is DFQATT and CDR2 SNEGSKA (reference sequence). There are 12 residues in the CDR3. The CDR3 sequence is CSATVGAYEQYF. CDR3 bases: TGCAGTGCTACCGTCGGGGCCTACGAGCAGTACTTC.

This clonotype was counted at least ten times. The chain uses TRBV6-1 and TRBJ1-2; no clear D. The length of the CDR3 is 13 residues. Germline V gene lookup returns CDR1 MNHNS and CDR2 SASEGT. Trimming removed 6 bases at V and 4 bases at J, with 12 bases between. CDR3 in DNA: TGTGCCAGCAGCGCTGAACGGGGCTATGGCTACACCTTC. The encoded protein is CASSAERGYGYTF.

This clonotype was detected ten times or more. The CDR3 reads CASSEYRGETQYF. In DNA form, the CDR3 reads TGTGCCAGCAGTGAATACAGGGGAGAGACCCAGTACTTC. This chain links TRBV6-1 with TRBJ2-5; TRBD1 agrees at 7 bases. Germline-derived CDR1 and CDR2 are MNHNS and SASEGT. V was clipped by 2 bases and J by 4 bases; unmatched bases: 1. The CDR3 totals 13 residues.

Many counts were recorded for this clonotype. V usage is TRBV11-2 and J usage is TRBJ1-5, with D maybe TRBD1 (5 bases). This CDR3 has 13 amino acids. V was trimmed by 6 bases and J by 0 bases, leaving 6 bases between them. The germline CDR1 and CDR2 sequences are SGHAT and FQNNGV. CDR3 residues: CASSQGSNQPQHF. The CDR3 nucleotides are TGTGCCAGCAGTCAGGGTAGCAATCAGCCCCAGCATTTT. The whole variable domain, filled in from reference TRBV11-2 and TRBJ1-5, reads EAGVAQSPRYKIIEKRQSVAFWCNPISGHATLYWYQQILGQGPKLLIQFQNNGVVDDSQLPKDRFSAERLKGVDSTLKIQPAKLEDSAVYLCASSQGSNQPQHFGDGTRLSIL.

This clonotype was seen repeatedly, ten times or more. The rearrangement links TRBV6-5 to TRBJ1-1, with TRBD1 as a possible D gene (5 bases). Germline assignment: CDR1 MNHEY and CDR2 SVGAGI. The V and J ends lost 4 bases and 5 bases respectively, with 14 bases between them. This CDR3 has 14 residues. CDR3 bases: TGTGCCAGCAGTTCCAGGGTGTCTAGGACTGAAGCTTTCTTT. Amino acids: CASSSRVSRTEAFF.

The rearrangement links TRBV19 to TRBJ2-2, with 7 nucleotides matching TRBD2. The germline V gene encodes CDR1 LNHDA and CDR2 SQIVND (reference sequence). The junction had 16 bases not matched to a gene; V was cut back by 7 bases and J by 5 bases. CDR3 length: 17 residues. The CDR3 is CASKRGLGTIGTGELFF. The CDR3 DNA follows: TGTGCCAGTAAGCGGGGTCTAGGTACAATAGGTACCGGGGAGCTGTTTTTT. Combining the CDR3 with reference TRBV19 and TRBJ2-2 gives the whole variable domain DGGITQSPKYLFRKEGQNVTLSCEQNLNHDAMYWYRQDPGQGLRLIYYSQIVNDFQKGDIAEGYSVSREKKESFPLTVTSAQKNPTAFYLCASKRGLGTIGTGELFFGEGSRLTVL.